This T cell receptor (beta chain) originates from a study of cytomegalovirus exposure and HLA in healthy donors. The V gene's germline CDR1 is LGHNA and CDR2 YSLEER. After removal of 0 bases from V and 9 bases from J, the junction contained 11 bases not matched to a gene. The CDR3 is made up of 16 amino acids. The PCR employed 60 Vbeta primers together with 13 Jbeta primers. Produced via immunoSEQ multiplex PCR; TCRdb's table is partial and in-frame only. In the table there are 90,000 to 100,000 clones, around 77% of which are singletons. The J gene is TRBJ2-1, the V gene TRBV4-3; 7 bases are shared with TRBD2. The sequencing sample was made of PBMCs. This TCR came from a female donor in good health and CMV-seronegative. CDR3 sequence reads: CASSQDPGGSYGEQFF. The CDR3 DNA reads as TGCGCCAGCAGCCAAGATCCGGGCGGGAGTTACGGTGAGCAGTTCTTC.